This T cell receptor (beta chain) is drawn from a study of OX40 agonist ivuxolimab in advanced cancers. Study information: Patients were dosed with the agonistic anti-OX40 (CD134) antibody ivuxolimab. Of the patients, three showed partial responses, one with hepatocellular carcinoma and two with cutaneous melanoma.

Turning to this clone: Its antigen is as yet unknown.

Here immunoSEQ multiplex PCR was the method, and the copy in TCRdb shows in-frame clones only, minus some. The sample carries just over 90,000 clones, 80% to 95% recorded once. Germline-derived CDR1 and CDR2 are LNHNV and YYDKDF (reference sequence). V was clipped by 7 bases and J by 4 bases, with 13 bases between them. The CDR3 sequence is 14 residues long. The cohort excluded patients with autoimmune disease history or systemic immunosuppression. The study's findings and limits: In a subset of nonresponders, normalized T-cell clonal expansion was also low.

The chain joins TRBV15 to TRBJ1-4; D is possibly TRBD1 (6 bases). The TCR sequence derives from an adult with an advanced solid tumor such as melanoma, head and neck, liver or kidney cancer. The sequencing used CD4+ or CD8+ T cells sorted from blood, collected in a trial of the OX40 agonist ivuxolimab. This CDR3 is CATTGDPNNEKLFF. The CDR3 nucleotides are TGTGCCACCACAGGGGATCCCAATAATGAAAAACTGTTTTTT.